Below are 10 T cell receptor beta chains sequenced from a single sample in a study of lymphopenia after photon versus proton radiotherapy. The table came from immunoSEQ multiplex PCR; TCRdb's copy has only in-frame clones and leaves some out. The table records roughly 30,000 clones, 81% of them present only once. The sample consisted of peripheral blood, taken from a patient treated with photon-based radiotherapy. These receptors were obtained from a man aged 45-60 years with gastric cancer.

V usage is TRBV10-1 and J usage is TRBJ2-7, with 10 bases lining up with TRBD1. Trimming took 0 bases from V and 4 from J; bases not matched to a gene: 12. The CDR3 contains 18 residues. Germline V CDR1 and CDR2: WNHNN, SYGVQD (reference sequence). DNA of the CDR3: TGCGCCAGCAGTGAGTCCACCAACCGGGACAGGGGCGATTACGAGCAGTACGTC. Protein: CASSESTNRDRGDYEQYV.

V usage is TRBV27 and J usage is TRBJ1-6; 10 positions match TRBD1. Germline V gives CDR1 MNHEY, CDR2 SMNVEV (reference sequence). The CDR3 consists of 14 residues. Germline trimming cut 7 bases from V and 11 bases from J; bases unmatched to any gene: 8. CDR3 in amino acids: CASTRDRGLTPLHF. The CDR3 nucleotides read TGTGCCAGCACACGGGACAGGGGCCTGACACCCCTCCACTTT.

The chain links TRBV7-8 to TRBJ1-5; TRBD1 is a possible D gene (6 bases). The CDR3 loop spans 15 amino acids. CDR1 and CDR2 (germline): SGHVS, FQNEAQ. The germline V and J ends were trimmed by 1 base and 2 bases, with 9 bases remaining between them. The CDR3 sequence is CASSLVAGGNQPQHF. In DNA form, the CDR3 reads TGTGCCAGCAGCTTAGTTGCAGGGGGCAATCAGCCCCAGCATTTT.

V and J are TRBV14 and TRBJ2-7, with D maybe TRBD2 (6 bases). The CDR3 is made up of 13 amino acids. V was shortened by 8 bases and J by 6 bases, with 17 bases between the two germline ends. The germline CDR1 and CDR2 sequences are SGHDN and FVKESK. CDR3 in DNA: TGTGCCAGCGGGCTCGCGGGCGGGGCCGAGCAGTACGTC. Translating it yields CASGLAGGAEQYV.

This sequence joins TRBV11-3 and TRBJ2-3, with a possible D match to TRBD2 (7 bases). Looked up from germline, CDR1 is SGHNT and CDR2 is YENEEA. The CDR3 is 14 amino acids. The V end was cut by 3 bases, the J end by 7 bases, with 14 bases between. The CDR3 is CASSFTGGVNTQYF. CDR3 bases: TGTGCCAGCAGCTTCACGGGGGGCGTGAATACGCAGTATTTT.

This chain links TRBV5-6 with TRBJ2-2, with unresolved D. The CDR3 is 13 residues long. The germline V and J ends were trimmed by 1 base and 6 bases, with 7 bases remaining between them. From germline, CDR1 is SGHDT and CDR2 YYEEEE. The CDR3 DNA follows: TGTGCCAGCAGCTTGCCAGCCTCCGGGGAGCTGTTTTTT. Translated, it gives CASSLPASGELFF.

This clone was picked up one time. The rearrangement links TRBV18 to TRBJ2-7, with 7 bases matching TRBD1. After removal of 3 bases from V and 2 bases from J, the junction contained 7 bases not matched to a gene. This CDR3 contains 15 residues. Germline lookup yields CDR1 KGHSH and CDR2 LQKENI. CDR3 amino acids: CASSPGDSKPYEQYF. DNA of the CDR3: TGTGCCAGCTCACCGGGGGACAGTAAGCCCTACGAGCAGTACTTC.

This clone appeared a single time. The genes are TRBV10-3 and TRBJ1-2; D possibly corresponds to TRBD1 (5 bases). The CDR3 is made up of 14 amino acids. Trimming took off 10 bases at V and 4 bases at J, with 19 bases between the two ends. Per germline, CDR1 ENHRY and CDR2 SYGVKD. CDR3: CATREDRAIYGYTF. CDR3 coding DNA: TGTGCCACCCGAGAAGACAGAGCGATCTATGGCTACACCTTC.

The V gene is TRBV5-6, the J gene TRBJ1-2; no clear D gene. Germline-derived CDR1 and CDR2 are SGHDT and YYEEEE. This CDR3 has 14 amino acids. V was trimmed by 1 base and J by 2 bases, leaving 9 bases between them. The CDR3 nucleotides read TGTGCCAGCAGCTTGATTACCAGAAACTATGGCTACACCTTC. Its protein is CASSLITRNYGYTF.

The chain has TRBV27 and TRBJ1-1; TRBD1 matches 8 bases. With V trimmed by 3 bases and J by 5 bases, 5 bases remained unmatched. Germline CDR1 MNHEY, CDR2 SMNVEV (reference sequence). The CDR3 is 14 residues long. The CDR3 region has the DNA TGTGCCAGCAGTTTTCAGGGGGCGAGGACTGAAGCTTTCTTT. The encoded protein is CASSFQGARTEAFF.